This TCR beta chain was profiled in a study of cytomegalovirus exposure and HLA in healthy donors. Findings and limits, study-wide: As a later analysis revealed, most CMV-associated TCR beta chains appeared HLA-restricted.

Concerning this clone itself: Its antigen remains unknown.

The CDR3 sequence is 13 residues long. V was shortened by 7 bases and J by 9 bases, with 16 bases between the two germline ends. Germline CDR1 reads MNHNS; CDR2 reads SASEGT. The PCR ran on 60 Vbeta and 13 Jbeta primers. Sequencing used immunoSEQ multiplex PCR; TCRdb keeps in-frame clones, though not all of them. Of around 140,000 clones listed, 77% were seen once; the top ten hold approximately 4%. The chain joins TRBV6-1 to TRBJ2-1; TRBD2 might be the D (5 bases). Sequenced material: PBMCs. This clonotype originated in a male donor in good health and CMV-seronegative. The CDR3 loop is CASTGGSGGEQFF. For the CDR3, the DNA is TGTGCCAGCACCGGAGGCTCCGGCGGTGAGCAGTTCTTC.